This TCR beta chain is from a study of blood T cell repertoires in COVID-19 (dated by TCRdb to about 2020). Notes on the research overall: The collaborator samples originated in the United States, Italy and Spain and spanned the acute and convalescent phases of COVID-19. The material from the prospective study consisted of cDNA or gDNA derived from T cells, B-cell-depleted T cells, or PBMCs. Subjects who had been exposed to COVID-19, were actively infected with it, or had recovered from it provided the deeply sampled blood TCRbeta repertoires that made up the dataset. The repertoires were released in a freely available public database intended as a resource for research on the immune response to SARS-CoV-2. The samples were drawn from two sources: the first 160 participants of the ongoing ImmuneRACE study, and 1,000 to 1,500 subjects contributed by 6 global collaborators. The sample metadata nearly always contained a de-identified subject ID, COVID-19 status, age in years and sex. HLA class I and class II types, where available, came from metadata supplied by the sample provider rather than from assay-based typing.

Another Seattle source contributed samples from volunteer blood donors who had recovered from COVID-19. Each collaborating institution followed its own protocols to collect whole blood in K2EDTA tubes. For TCRbeta analysis, collaborators shipped samples as frozen whole blood, isolated PBMCs, or DNA extracted from either of those sample types. The paper as a whole reports these results and caveats: Clinical and demographic metadata were provided uncurated, with the amount varying by source and participant.

TCRbeta CDR3 regions were amplified from genomic DNA by means of the immunoSEQ Assay, a bias-controlled multiplex PCR. For the original study's pipeline: The number of nucleated cells in each sample was estimated from the amplification of reference gene primers within the assay. To quantify the absolute abundance of each unique TCRbeta CDR3 rearrangement, sequence reads were collapsed and filtered. For each sample, productive Simpson clonality was calculated as the square root of Simpson's diversity index over productive rearrangements. The immuneACCESS repertoire file appears here via TCRdb, limited to in-frame rearrangements. These files lack a portion of the clones; in checked studies, under half of the deficit traces to unresolved V genes, and the cause of the others is not known. Clone size and V and J calls were adopted from that table, with D and trimming inferred from the DNA. The sample records 250,000 to 300,000 clones, about 91% of which are singletons. The ten largest account for 5.5% to 8% of the sample.

Here V drops 3 bases and J drops 3 bases, and the junction holds 7 bases not matched to any gene. The germline V gene encodes CDR1 LNHDA and CDR2 SQIVND (reference sequence). The CDR3 contains 15 residues, cysteine and phenylalanine counted. This entry keeps only the CDR3 DNA: 45 bases, framed from base 1. Remarks on this clone: The antigen it binds to is not known. No base quality information exists; no much larger clone differs at one position.

This chain is built from TRBV19 and TRBJ1-1; 7 central nucleotides agree with TRBD1. The sample taken for sequencing was peripheral blood. The clonotype comes from a woman between 25 and 40 years old who had recovered from COVID-19. The DNA sequence follows: TGTGCCAGTAGTATTATAGGGGGCGGTTACACTGAAGCTTTCTTT. Translated, it reads CASSIIGGGYTEAFF.